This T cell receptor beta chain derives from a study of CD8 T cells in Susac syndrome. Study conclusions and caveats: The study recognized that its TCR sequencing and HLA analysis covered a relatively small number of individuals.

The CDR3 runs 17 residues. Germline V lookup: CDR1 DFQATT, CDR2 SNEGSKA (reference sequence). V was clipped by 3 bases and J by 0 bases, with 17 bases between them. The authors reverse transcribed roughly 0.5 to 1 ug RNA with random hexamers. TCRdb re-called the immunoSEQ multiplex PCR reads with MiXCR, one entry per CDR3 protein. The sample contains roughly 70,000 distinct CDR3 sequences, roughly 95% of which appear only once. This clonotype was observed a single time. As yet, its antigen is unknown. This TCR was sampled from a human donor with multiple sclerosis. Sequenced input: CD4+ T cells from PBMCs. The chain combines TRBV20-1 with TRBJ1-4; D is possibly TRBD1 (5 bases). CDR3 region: CSASPTDRYATNEKLFF. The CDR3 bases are TGCAGTGCTAGCCCCACCGACAGATATGCAACTAATGAAAAACTGTTTTTT.